The 10 T cell receptor beta chains given below trace back to one sample, sequenced in a study of blood T cell repertoires in COVID-19. This table comes from immunoSEQ multiplex PCR, and its TCRdb copy is limited to in-frame clones, with some not included. Altogether 95,000 to 150,000 clones are present, roughly 88% being singletons, with the ten largest covering 5% to 6.5%. The sequenced sample consisted of peripheral blood. These receptors were obtained from a human donor in a cohort sampled during active COVID-19.

The chain uses TRBV19 and TRBJ1-2, with TRBD1 matching 7 bases. There are 14 residues in the CDR3. V lost 9 bases to trimming and J lost 7 bases; unmatched junction nucleotides: 14. CDR1 LNHDA and CDR2 SQIVND come from the germline V gene (reference sequence). CDR3 protein: CASKLQGLARGYTF. In DNA form, the CDR3 reads TGTGCCAGCAAATTACAGGGGCTCGCTCGTGGCTACACCTTC.

This chain connects TRBV20-1 to TRBJ2-1; perhaps TRBD1 as D (5 bases). The germline V gene has CDR1 DFQATT and CDR2 SNEGSKA (reference sequence). The V end was cut by 3 bases, the J end by 7 bases, with 16 bases between. The CDR3 spans 14 residues. The CDR3 region is CSASGDRAGNEQFF. The CDR3 DNA sequence: TGCAGTGCTAGTGGGGATCGAGCAGGGAATGAGCAGTTCTTC.

The rearrangement links TRBV19 to TRBJ2-1; 8 bases align to TRBD2. The J segment lost 7 bases and the V segment lost 2 bases, leaving 7 bases of the junction unmatched. Germline V gene sequence: CDR1 LNHDA, CDR2 SQIVND (reference sequence). The CDR3 length is 15 residues. The CDR3 sequence: CASSIIVAGRNEQFF. For the CDR3, the DNA is TGTGCCAGTAGTATAATAGTAGCGGGACGGAATGAGCAGTTCTTC.

The genes are TRBV9 and TRBJ2-1, with D tentatively TRBD2 (5 bases). The V end was cut by 0 bases, the J end by 9 bases, with 10 bases between. This CDR3 comprises 13 residues. CDR1 SGDLS and CDR2 YYNGEE come from the germline V gene. CDR3 amino acids: CASSVDLASEQFF. The CDR3 DNA is TGTGCCAGCAGCGTAGACCTAGCATCTGAGCAGTTCTTC.

The J gene is TRBJ2-7, the V gene TRBV25-1; a possible D gene is TRBD2 (5 bases). This CDR3 contains 12 residues. V lost 10 bases to trimming and J lost 1 base, with 11 bases between them. The germline V gene has CDR1 MGHDK and CDR2 SYGVNS. This CDR3 is CATERGSYEQYF. The CDR3 DNA is TGTGCCACCGAACGGGGTTCCTACGAGCAGTACTTC.

The chain joins TRBV27 to TRBJ2-2; no clear D. The germline CDR1 and CDR2 sequences are MNHEY and SMNVEV (reference sequence). V lost 6 bases to trimming and J lost 4 bases, with 3 bases between them. The CDR3 runs 11 residues. CDR3: CASSGTGELFF. CDR3 nucleotide sequence: TGTGCCAGCAGCGGCACCGGGGAGCTGTTTTTT.

This clone came up once. The chain employs TRBV11-2 and TRBJ2-1; 8 bases map to TRBD1. There are 14 residues in the CDR3. CDR1 and CDR2 from the germline V gene are SGHAT and FQNNGV. Unmatched junction bases numbered 4, after V lost 3 bases and J lost 6 bases. The CDR3 DNA is TGTGCCAGCAGCTTGCGACAGGGGCGCAATGAGCAGTTCTTC. Its translation is CASSLRQGRNEQFF.

This sequence joins TRBV5-1 and TRBJ2-4; 11 positions agree with TRBD2. Germline trimming cut 3 bases from V and 0 bases from J; bases unmatched to any gene: 11. CDR3 length: 19 amino acids. The germline V gene has CDR1 SGHRS and CDR2 YFSETQ. In DNA form, the CDR3 reads TGCGCCAGCAGCTCCACGCCGGGACTAGCGGATCTAGCCAAAAACATTCAGTACTTC. This codes for CASSSTPGLADLAKNIQYF. The full variable domain, rest sourced from reference TRBV5-1 and TRBJ2-4, is KAGVTQTPRYLIKTRGQQVTLSCSPISGHRSVSWYQQTPGQGLQFLFEYFSETQRNKGNFPGRFSGRQFSNSRSEMNVSTLELGDSALYLCASSSTPGLADLAKNIQYFGAGTRLSVL.

The chain couples TRBV18 to TRBJ1-1; TRBD1 aligns across 7 bases. This CDR3 has 16 amino acids. The J segment lost 7 bases and the V segment lost 3 bases, leaving 14 bases of the junction unmatched. Germline V lookup: CDR1 KGHSH, CDR2 LQKENI. The chain's CDR3 is CASSPGSRGSGSEAFF. The CDR3 DNA is TGTGCCAGCTCACCTGGCTCCAGGGGGTCTGGGAGTGAAGCTTTCTTT. The entire variable domain, with the rest obtained from reference TRBV18 and TRBJ1-1, is as follows: NAGVMQNPRHLVRRRGQEARLRCSPMKGHSHVYWYRQLPEEGLKFMVYLQKENIIDESGMPKERFSAEFPKEGPSILRIQQVVRGDSAAYFCASSPGSRGSGSEAFFGQGTRLTVV.

The V call is TRBV10-2, the J call TRBJ2-7; no definite D call. Trimming stripped 0 bases from V and 2 bases from J, with 8 bases between. In germline, CDR1 is WSHSY, CDR2 SAAADI. CDR3 length: 14 residues. The CDR3 spells CASSESQETYEQYF. The CDR3 nucleotides read TGCGCCAGCAGTGAGTCCCAGGAAACCTACGAGCAGTACTTC.